A selection of T cell receptor beta chains follows, all from one sample in a study of blood T cell repertoires in COVID-19. The assay was immunoSEQ multiplex PCR, and TCRdb's table has in-frame clones only and misses some. The data show about 15,000 clones, around nine tenths seen once. The sample taken for sequencing was peripheral blood. These TCRs come from a human donor in a cohort sampled during active COVID-19. The CDR3 runs from the conserved cysteine through the conserved F or W. The order of the fields is clone size, V gene, D gene, J gene, CDR3 protein, CDR3 DNA. The D gene is left open where the match is weak. Clone size is stated in some rows and not others, as once, few, many or a class when expanded.

clone_size: once; v_call: TRBV30; d_call: NA; j_call: TRBJ1-3; cdr3_aa: CAWRHYSGNTIYF; cdr3_nt: TGTGCCTGGAGGCACTACTCTGGAAACACCATATATTTT
clone_size: NA; v_call: TRBV7-9; d_call: TRBD2; j_call: TRBJ2-1; cdr3_aa: CASSVGGYYNEQFF; cdr3_nt: TGTGCCAGCAGCGTGGGGGGGTACTACAATGAGCAGTTCTTC
clone_size: few; v_call: TRBV28; d_call: TRBD2; j_call: TRBJ2-2; cdr3_aa: CASSFAGVETGELFF; cdr3_nt: TGTGCCAGCAGTTTTGCGGGAGTGGAAACCGGGGAGCTGTTTTTT
clone_size: NA; v_call: TRBV6-6; d_call: NA; j_call: TRBJ2-7; cdr3_aa: CASSWGAYEQYF; cdr3_nt: TGTGCCAGCAGTTGGGGGGCCTACGAGCAGTACTTC
clone_size: NA; v_call: TRBV20-1; d_call: TRBD1; j_call: TRBJ1-1; cdr3_aa: CSASFQQGASEAFF; cdr3_nt: TGCAGTGCTAGTTTCCAACAGGGGGCGAGTGAAGCTTTCTTT
clone_size: NA; v_call: TRBV6-5; d_call: NA; j_call: TRBJ1-6; cdr3_aa: CASSYYGRGNSPLHF; cdr3_nt: TGTGCCAGCAGTTACTATGGCAGGGGAAATTCACCCCTCCACTTT
clone_size: NA; v_call: TRBV6-4; d_call: TRBD2; j_call: TRBJ2-1; cdr3_aa: CASSELAGGNEQFF; cdr3_nt: TGTGCCAGCAGTGAATTAGCGGGAGGCAATGAGCAGTTCTTC
clone_size: NA; v_call: TRBV2; d_call: NA; j_call: TRBJ2-7; cdr3_aa: CASSSERARGEQYF; cdr3_nt: TGTGCCAGCAGTTCTGAGCGGGCTCGGGGGGAGCAGTACTTC
clone_size: NA; v_call: TRBV6-6; d_call: NA; j_call: TRBJ1-1; cdr3_aa: CASRNGMEAFF; cdr3_nt: TGTGCCAGCAGGAACGGAATGGAGGCTTTCTTT
clone_size: NA; v_call: TRBV18; d_call: NA; j_call: TRBJ1-1; cdr3_aa: CASSPEQGNTEAFF; cdr3_nt: TGTGCCAGCTCACCAGAACAGGGGAACACTGAAGCTTTCTTT